The clone carrying this T cell receptor (beta chain) is a singleton in its sample. Its matching antigen is unknown. Amplification used 60 Vbeta primers and 13 Jbeta primers. Using immunoSEQ multiplex PCR, the repertoire was profiled, and TCRdb retains in-frame clones only, with some absent. The table lists some 160,000 clones, approximately 88% of them singletons. This specimen belongs to a study of cytomegalovirus exposure and HLA in healthy donors. Study-wide results and caveats: Data from an earlier analysis indicated that most TCR beta V segments were productive either about 87% or about 30% of the time. More clonal expansion characterized HLA-associated TCR beta chains than equally common others in a later analysis. Accurate prediction of HLA-A and HLA-B alleles (for most subjects) was reportedly achieved from TCR beta sequences. A later examination showed that TCR association rates differed by HLA locus, with DRB1 most and HLA-C fewest.

The sample consisted of PBMCs. The sequence was collected from a woman aged 18-29 years in good health and CMV-seronegative.

Here the CDR3 reads CASRGTNYGYTF. CDR3 nucleotides: TGTGCCAGCAGGGGCACTAACTATGGCTACACCTTC. The chain has TRBV7-2 and TRBJ1-2, with unresolved D. Germline V gives CDR1 SGHTA, CDR2 FQGNSA. Trimming shortened V by 6 bases and J by 0 bases, and 5 bases separated the two germline ends. The CDR3 is 12 residues long.